This T cell receptor beta chain was recorded in a study of prognosis after radiotherapy for stage I lung cancer (dated by TCRdb to about 2021). Concerning the study at large: Between early 2018 and 2019, roughly 19 patients with stage I NSCLC were enrolled in Nanjing, China. Concurrent therapy was not administered to any patient alongside SBRT. Eleven to twelve patients had adenocarcinoma and several had squamous cell carcinoma as the tumor histology. The study sequenced about 38 blood samples from about 20 patients, one before and one after SBRT per patient. Stage I lung tumors that were newly diagnosed and primary were found in more than eleven patients, while roughly five patients had oligometastatic NSCLC after surgical resection of the primary tumor. Four of the 19 patients developed distant metastases after SBRT, at a median of approximately 7 months; the other 15 showed no significant progression. The study profiled peripheral blood TCR beta repertoires from stage I NSCLC patients before and after stereotactic body radiotherapy and related them to distant failure. All patients were regarded as medically inoperable, because of comorbidities in about a dozen patients and refusal of surgery in about seven patients. The cohort included about 12 men and about 6 women, with a median age of approximately 74 years and a range of about 50 to 84 years. Image-guided IMRT or VMAT was used to deliver SBRT in 3 to 5 fractions at a biologically effective dose of at least 100 Gy.

This clonotype was seen at least ten times. Which antigen it targets is not known. Within one base of it there is no much larger clone, and no base qualities were kept. Paper-wide results and their limitations: Tumor specificity of expanded TCR clones was not determined. Differences by metastasis status were reportedly seen in TRBV and TRBJ usage frequencies, involving two V genes at baseline and, after SBRT, 9 or 10 V genes and two J genes. The study was limited by its small cohort and short follow-up, and the findings require independent validation. Post-SBRT Shannon entropy and its change from baseline were lower in patients who developed distant metastases; baseline Shannon entropy was not associated with metastases. After SBRT, the number of unique TCR clones decreased (median around 10,000 before versus 6,000 to 7,500 after; Wilcoxon paired P=0.011). None of the reported P values were adjusted for multiple comparisons.

Two rounds of multiplex PCR were performed to amplify the TCR beta CDR3 region from genomic DNA. The first PCR round used primers specific to each TRBV and TRBJ gene, with sequences filed in Chinese patent CN105087789A. Universal primers were used in the second PCR round. The Roche High Pure PCR Template Preparation Kit was used to extract genomic DNA from frozen PBMCs. Paired-end sequencing with 151 bp reads was performed on the libraries using an Illumina HiSeq 3000. On the authors' methods: CutAdapt was used to discard raw reads that did not contain the multiplex PCR primer sequences. Using PEAR, the high-quality paired reads were merged into contigs. By aligning each contig to reference sequences, MiXCR assigned the TRB V, D and J gene segments to that contig. CDR3 sequences were clustered by base quality and sequence similarity to remove sequencing errors. Shannon entropy, normalized by the natural log of the productive TCR sequence number, served as the measure of diversity. Clonality was computed as one minus the ratio of Shannon entropy to the natural log of the number of unique clonotypes. Progression-free survival cut-offs for repertoire metrics were chosen using the Youden index of ROC curves, with analyses run in R 3.5.3. TCRdb trimmed the raw reads at Q25, called clones with MiXCR and kept productive beta chains. Each record represents a unique CDR3 protein, reported with the most common genes and DNA among its rows. These V and J calls rely on TCRdb rather than the paper's analysis. Counted in this sample were roughly 14,000 distinct CDR3 sequences; 31% of them appeared once. Roughly 25% of the sample is held by the ten biggest clonotypes.

From the cysteine up to the phenylalanine, the CDR3 has a length of 16 residues. Only the CDR3 part of the read is kept: 48 bases, read in frame from the first base. V was cut back by 5 bases and J by 2 bases, leaving a gap of 16 bases between them. CDR1 and CDR2, looked up from the germline V gene, are SGHTA and FQGTGA. All patients had node-negative disease on CT and PET/CT, and none had a history of other malignancies or had previously received chemotherapy or radiotherapy. Six milliliters of peripheral venous blood were drawn into EDTA tubes at each of two time points. PBMCs were isolated by Ficoll-Paque Plus density-gradient centrifugation. Right after collection, samples were kept at -80 degrees C until analysis.

Material: PBMCs, obtained before or after stereotactic body radiation therapy (not recorded which). The TCR was taken from a donor over 45 with non-small cell lung cancer. This chain joins TRBV7-3 to TRBJ2-1; TRBD2 could be the D gene, as 6 bases match. The CDR3 region reads CASSRLNSGTYNEQFF. In nucleotides, the sequence is TGTGCCAGCAGCCGGTTAAATAGCGGAACCTACAATGAGCAGTTCTTC.